This T cell receptor beta chain stems from a study of blood T cell repertoires in COVID-19. Study-level information: Samples representing acute and convalescent COVID-19 were sourced from the United States, Italy and Spain. Sources were T cells, B-cell-depleted T cells, or PBMCs; the material itself was cDNA or gDNA.

In the original workflow: Cell counts per sample came from amplifying reference gene primers. Sequencing was performed with immunoSEQ multiplex PCR; in TCRdb, only in-frame clones are kept and a portion is missing. V and J calls and clone size follow that table, whereas D and trimming were derived from the DNA. The sample has approximately 150,000 clones, roughly nine tenths seen once. This CDR3 spans 11 amino acids. Germline V gene sequence: CDR1 ENHRY, CDR2 SYGVKD. The V gene lost 6 bases and the J gene lost 5 bases, with 8 bases spanning the gap. The V and J genes are TRBV10-3 and TRBJ2-7; TRBD2 might be the D (6 bases). This receptor was identified in a human donor in a cohort sampled during active COVID-19. Sequenced sample: peripheral blood. The DNA of the CDR3 is TGTGCCATCAGGCGGGACCACGAGCAGTACTTC. Its protein is CAIRRDHEQYF.